These 9 T cell receptor beta chains came from one sample sequenced in a study of cytomegalovirus exposure and HLA in healthy donors. A multiplex PCR was run with 60 Vbeta primers and 13 Jbeta primers. Sequencing used immunoSEQ multiplex PCR; TCRdb keeps in-frame clones, though not all of them. The sample lists roughly 40,000 clones, 50% occurring once. The source material was PBMCs. These receptors all stem from a human donor in good health.

The V gene is TRBV7-9, the J gene TRBJ2-3; 12 positions agree with TRBD2. Per the germline V gene, CDR1 is SEHNR and CDR2 is FQNEAQ (reference sequence). CDR3 length: 16 residues. The junction had 4 bases not matched to a gene; V was cut back by 2 bases and J by 4 bases. In DNA, the CDR3 is TGTGCCAGCAGCTTAACTAGCGGGAGGAGACCAGATACGCAGTATTTT. Translation gives CASSLTSGRRPDTQYF.

The chain links TRBV4-2 to TRBJ2-1, with 7 bases fitting TRBD1. V was clipped by 0 bases and J by 4 bases; unmatched bases: 6. The CDR3 runs 16 residues. Germline values: CDR1 LGHNA, CDR2 YNFKEQ. In nucleotides, the CDR3 is TGTGCCAGCAGCCAAGAGGTGGACAGGCCTTACAATGAGCAGTTCTTC. This translates into CASSQEVDRPYNEQFF.

This clone was found a few times. The V gene is TRBV23-1, the J gene TRBJ2-3; perhaps TRBD2 as D (6 bases). TRBV23-1 is an ORF, with its function uncertain. This CDR3 spans 14 amino acids. V lost 4 bases and J lost 4, with 12 bases in between. The CDR3 DNA reads as TGCGCCAGCAGTCGACTAGTAGTCCCAGATACGCAGTATTTT. Translating it yields CASSRLVVPDTQYF.

This rearrangement joins TRBV5-8 to TRBJ2-3; 7 bases agree with TRBD1. Germline trimming cut 4 bases from V and 0 bases from J; bases unmatched to any gene: 5. The CDR3 spans 15 residues. Germline lookup yields CDR1 SGHTS and CDR2 YDEGEE. CDR3 nucleotides: TGTGCCAGCAGCACGGACAGGCCTAGCACAGATACGCAGTATTTT. Amino acids: CASSTDRPSTDTQYF.

This chain joins TRBV7-2 and TRBJ2-3, with D uncertain. CDR1 is SGHTA, CDR2 FQGNSA, per germline. V was trimmed by 4 bases and J by 1 base, leaving 12 bases between them. CDR3 length equals 15 residues. The chain's CDR3 is CASSSSGRGTDTQYF. CDR3 in DNA: TGTGCCAGCAGCTCATCCGGCCGGGGCACAGATACGCAGTATTTT.

The chain uses TRBV5-1 and TRBJ1-4; D perhaps matches TRBD1 (6 bases). Germline lookup yields CDR1 SGHRS and CDR2 YFSETQ. V lost 0 bases, J lost 11 bases, and 14 bases lay in between. CDR3 length: 14 residues. The CDR3 bases are TGCGCCAGCAGCTTGGGTGCAGGGGTAGAGAAACTGTTTTTT. Translation: CASSLGAGVEKLFF.

This clone appeared a few times. It differs at one base from a far larger clone, so likely a read error. V gene TRBV5-6 combines with J gene TRBJ2-7; 10 nucleotides line up with TRBD2. The CDR3 runs to 16 residues. V lost 2 bases and J lost 6; bases outside the gene matches: 11. Germline loops: CDR1 SGHDT, CDR2 YYEEEE. Here the CDR3 DNA reads TGTGCCAGCAGCTTATTGGGTAGCGGGGGGTATTCCGAGCAGTACTTC. Translated: CASSLLGSGGYSEQYF. The variable domain in full, with the rest retrieved from reference TRBV5-6 and TRBJ2-7, is DAGVTQSPTHLIKTRGQQVTLRCSPKSGHDTVSWYQQALGQGPQFIFQYYEEEERQRGNFPDRFSGHQFPNYSSELNVNALLLGDSALYLCASSLLGSGGYSEQYFGPGTRLTVT.

V is TRBV6-6 and J is TRBJ1-1; D unresolved. Germline V gives CDR1 MNHNY, CDR2 SVGAGI (reference sequence). CDR3 length: 12 amino acids. V was clipped by 5 bases and J by 5 bases, with 9 bases between them. This chain's CDR3 is CASSRFPTEAFF. For the CDR3, the DNA is TGTGCCAGCAGTCGGTTTCCGACTGAAGCTTTCTTT.

The J gene is TRBJ1-1, the V gene TRBV6-1, with 8 positions matching TRBD1. The CDR3 is 15 residues long. The trim removed 2 bases at V and 1 base at J, leaving 3 bases unmatched. The germline gives CDR1 MNHNS, CDR2 SASEGT. As DNA, the CDR3 is TGTGCCAGCAGTGAACGGACAGGGACGAACACTGAAGCTTTCTTT. As protein: CASSERTGTNTEAFF.